The 16 T cell receptor beta chains presented below share a single source sample, sequenced in a study of blood T cell repertoires in COVID-19. TCRdb's copy holds only in-frame clones and misses some; the assay was immunoSEQ multiplex PCR. Of under 350,000 clones in the sample, 65% to 90% were seen once. The sequenced sample consisted of peripheral blood. These TCRs come from a human donor in a cohort sampled during active COVID-19.

This clone has more than one count but fewer than ten. The chain couples TRBV29-1 to TRBJ2-1; the D is unclear. Trimming shortened V by 2 bases and J by 8 bases, and 13 bases separated the two germline ends. Per germline, CDR1 SQVTM and CDR2 ANQGSEA. CDR3 length: 13 residues. The CDR3 nucleotides are TGCAGCGTTGAATCTAGTGGTCGAGATGAGCAGTTCTTC. Translated, it gives CSVESSGRDEQFF.

V and J are TRBV6-5 and TRBJ2-5, with TRBD2 identical over 8 bases. Trimming at V came to 5 bases and at J to 9 bases, leaving 11 bases not matched to a gene. Germline CDR1 is MNHEY and CDR2 is SVGAGI. The CDR3 is 14 amino acids. In DNA, the CDR3 is TGTGCCAGCAGTAGCGGGACTAGTCTGCGGGCCCAGTACTTC. Translated, it gives CASSSGTSLRAQYF.

The chain recombines TRBV19 with TRBJ1-5; unclear D gene. The V gene lost 5 bases and the J gene lost 7 bases, with 15 bases spanning the gap. The CDR3 loop spans 14 amino acids. Germline V gene sequence: CDR1 LNHDA, CDR2 SQIVND (reference sequence). For the CDR3, the DNA is TGTGCCAGTAGTGCCGGCCCCGGGAGGCAGCCCCAGCATTTT. The encoded protein is CASSAGPGRQPQHF.

V is TRBV7-8 and J is TRBJ1-4, with unresolved D. There are 15 residues in the CDR3. The V end was cut by 5 bases, the J end by 0 bases, with 10 bases between. The germline gives CDR1 SGHVS, CDR2 FQNEAQ. The CDR3 DNA follows: TGTGCCAGCAGCAAAGGAGGTGCAACTAATGAAAAACTGTTTTTT. It is translated as CASSKGGATNEKLFF.

The chain has TRBV4-3 and TRBJ2-5; D is uncertain. CDR1 is LGHNA and CDR2 is YSLEER in the germline V gene. Trimming pared 1 base from V and 7 bases from J, leaving 13 bases between. The CDR3 length is 14 residues. This chain's CDR3 is CASSQGISVGTQYF. CDR3 coding DNA: TGCGCCAGCAGCCAAGGTATAAGCGTTGGGACCCAGTACTTC.

V and J are TRBV23-1 and TRBJ2-1, with D perhaps TRBD2 (6 bases). TRBV23-1 is assigned to the ORF class and has an uncertain function. V was shortened by 1 base and J by 6 bases, with 22 bases between the two germline ends. This CDR3 has 18 amino acids. CDR3 nucleotides: TGCGCCAGCAGTCAATACTCCCCCCGGGAGAGGTTCGCCAATGAGCAGTTCTTC. Translation gives CASSQYSPRERFANEQFF.

This chain connects TRBV19 to TRBJ2-1; TRBD1 might be the D (6 bases). V was pared by 1 base and J by 2 bases, with 12 bases between. This CDR3 is built from 16 residues. Per the germline V gene, CDR1 is LNHDA and CDR2 is SQIVND (reference sequence). The CDR3 sequence is CASSIASGATYNEQFF. The CDR3 DNA follows: TGTGCCAGTAGTATAGCGTCAGGGGCGACCTACAATGAGCAGTTCTTC.

The rearrangement joins TRBV6-5 to TRBJ2-7; no firm D call. The germline gives CDR1 MNHEY, CDR2 SVGAGI. The CDR3 has 12 amino acids. V was cut by 6 bases and J by 6 bases, with 12 bases left in between. This chain's CDR3 is CASSQLTGEQYF. The CDR3 bases are TGTGCCAGCAGCCAACTAACCGGCGAGCAGTACTTC.

This clone has a single count. The chain links TRBV10-1 to TRBJ2-3, with 8 nucleotides matching TRBD1. The CDR3 extends over 14 amino acids. Germline CDR1 and CDR2: WNHNN and SYGVQD (reference sequence). Trimming at V came to 3 bases and at J to 6 bases, leaving 5 bases not matched to a gene. The CDR3 nucleotides are TGCGCCAGCAGTGACAGGGGGCTGTGGGATACGCAGTATTTT. It translates to CASSDRGLWDTQYF.

The J gene is TRBJ2-1, the V gene TRBV30; 8 nucleotides match TRBD2. This CDR3 contains 18 residues. Trimming took 3 bases from V and 2 from J; bases not matched to a gene: 15. In germline, CDR1 is GTSNPN, CDR2 SVGIG (reference sequence). The CDR3 spells CAWSVASASGRAYNEQFF. The CDR3 nucleotides read TGTGCCTGGAGCGTTGCTAGCGCTAGCGGGCGCGCCTACAATGAGCAGTTCTTC.

The chain carries TRBV28 and TRBJ2-5, with a tentative D call TRBD2 (5 bases). V was trimmed by 1 base and J by 1 base, leaving 10 bases between them. Germline CDR1 reads MDHEN; CDR2 reads SYDVKM. CDR3 length: 15 amino acids. CDR3 sequence reads: CASSLYRGLQETQYF. The CDR3, as DNA: TGTGCCAGCAGTTTATATCGAGGGCTCCAAGAGACCCAGTACTTC.

The chain employs TRBV6-5 and TRBJ2-7; TRBD1 matches at 8 bases. With 4 bases clipped from V and 4 bases from J, the junction kept 6 bases outside the gene matches. The germline V gene has CDR1 MNHEY and CDR2 SVGAGI. CDR3 length equals 14 residues. CDR3 residues: CASSSNRGSYEQYF. CDR3 nucleotide sequence: TGTGCCAGCAGTTCCAACAGGGGGAGTTACGAGCAGTACTTC.

The chain recombines TRBV6-6 with TRBJ2-7; TRBD1 agrees at 7 bases. Germline V lookup: CDR1 MNHNY, CDR2 SVGAGI (reference sequence). Trimming took 6 bases from V and 3 from J; bases not matched to a gene: 5. The CDR3 is made up of 13 amino acids. This CDR3 reads CASSQTGRYEQYF. Written as DNA, the CDR3 is TGTGCCAGCAGCCAGACAGGGCGCTACGAGCAGTACTTC.

The rearrangement links TRBV5-4 to TRBJ1-1; TRBD1 is a possible D gene (6 bases). The ends were cut back, 1 base at V and 7 bases at J, with 8 bases in the middle. The germline gives CDR1 SGHNT, CDR2 YYREEE (reference sequence). The CDR3 is 12 amino acids. The CDR3 is CASSLQGNEAFF. Here the CDR3 DNA reads TGTGCCAGCAGCTTGCAGGGGAATGAAGCTTTCTTT.

The rearrangement uses TRBV19 and TRBJ2-3; 7 bases are shared with TRBD1. The CDR3 is made up of 15 amino acids. Germline CDR1 reads LNHDA; CDR2 reads SQIVND (reference sequence). The V and J ends lost 3 bases and 6 bases, in that order; junction bases with no gene match: 9. The CDR3 nucleotides are TGTGCCAGTAGTATTCAAGACAGGGCAAGGGATACGCAGTATTTT. Its translation: CASSIQDRARDTQYF.

The rearrangement links TRBV5-6 to TRBJ2-2, with D unresolved. The CDR3 spans 14 residues. V gave up 2 bases and J gave up 8 bases, with 13 bases separating them. Germline V CDR1 and CDR2: SGHDT, YYEEEE. This chain's CDR3 is CASSFIRLQGELFF. The CDR3 region has the DNA TGTGCCAGCAGCTTTATCAGACTCCAAGGGGAGCTGTTTTTT.